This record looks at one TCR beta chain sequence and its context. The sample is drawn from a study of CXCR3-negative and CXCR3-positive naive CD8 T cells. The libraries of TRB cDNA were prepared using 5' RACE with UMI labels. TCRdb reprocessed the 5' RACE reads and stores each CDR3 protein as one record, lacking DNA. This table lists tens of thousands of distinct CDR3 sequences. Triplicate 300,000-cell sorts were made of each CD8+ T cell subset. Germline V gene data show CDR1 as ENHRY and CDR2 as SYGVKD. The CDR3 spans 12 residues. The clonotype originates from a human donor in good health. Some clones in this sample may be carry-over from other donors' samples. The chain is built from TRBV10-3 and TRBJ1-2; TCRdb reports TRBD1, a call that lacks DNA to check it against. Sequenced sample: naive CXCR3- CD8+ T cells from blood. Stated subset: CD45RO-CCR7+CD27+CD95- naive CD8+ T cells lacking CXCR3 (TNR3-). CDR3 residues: CAISADRGGYTF.